The rows below give T cell receptor beta chains drawn from one sample of a study of blood T cell repertoires in COVID-19. Repertoires were generated with immunoSEQ multiplex PCR, while TCRdb's copy carries only in-frame clones and drops some. The repertoire consists of almost 65,000 clones, with 88% occurring once and the leading ten covering over 9%. Source material: PBMCs or T cells enriched from blood (not recorded which). The source of these receptors is a middle-aged woman who had recovered from COVID-19. CDR3s include the opening cysteine and the closing phenylalanine or tryptophan. The order of the fields is CDR3 DNA, CDR3 protein, J gene, clone size, V gene, D gene. The D gene is left open where the match is weak. Clone size is shown for a subset of rows, as once, few, many or a class of expanded clone.

TGCGCCAGCAGCCCGGGGGGTCTCCAAACCTACAATGAGCAGTTCTTC,CASSPGGLQTYNEQFF,TRBJ2-1,NA,TRBV4-1,TRBD2
TGTGCCAGCAGCGTAGCCCCTGGCCAGATCTACGAGCAGTACTTC,CASSVAPGQIYEQYF,TRBJ2-7,NA,TRBV9,NA
TGTGCCAGTACCTACTTGGGGGGGCTGAACACTGAAGCTTTCTTT,CASTYLGGLNTEAFF,TRBJ1-1,NA,TRBV19,NA
TGTGCCATCAGTGAGTCGGCTAGCGGGGGGGTAGATACGCAGTATTTT,CAISESASGGVDTQYF,TRBJ2-3,NA,TRBV10-3,TRBD2
TGTGCCAGCAGCCCGGTGGGTAGCGGGGGGGCCGGGAATGAGCAGTTCTTC,CASSPVGSGGAGNEQFF,TRBJ2-1,NA,TRBV3-1/TRBV3-2,TRBD2
TGTGCCAGCAGTTCTCGGGGACAGACCTACGAGCAGTACTTC,CASSSRGQTYEQYF,TRBJ2-7,NA,TRBV6-5,TRBD1
TGTGCCAGCAGTAACACAGGGAACACTGAAGCTTTCTTT,CASSNTGNTEAFF,TRBJ1-1,NA,TRBV6-4,NA
TGTGCCAGCTCACCACCGGCAGGACTCCCTGGCGAGCAGTACTTC,CASSPPAGLPGEQYF,TRBJ2-7,NA,TRBV18,NA
TGTGCCAGCAGCTTTGGACAGACCACAGATACGCAGTATTTT,CASSFGQTTDTQYF,TRBJ2-3,NA,TRBV7-9,NA
TGTGCCAGCAGTGAAAGTCCAGGGGACTATGGCTACACCTTC,CASSESPGDYGYTF,TRBJ1-2,NA,TRBV6-1,NA
TGTGCCAGCAGCTCCGGATTAGCGGGGGGGACGGACAATGAGCAGTTCTTC,CASSSGLAGGTDNEQFF,TRBJ2-1,NA,TRBV5-6,TRBD2
TGTGCCAGCAGTGGTGGACAGGCCTACTATGGCTACACCTTC,CASSGGQAYYGYTF,TRBJ1-2,NA,TRBV27,TRBD1
TGCGCCAGCAGCTTGGAGGGGACAGGGGTGTCACCCCTCCACTTT,CASSLEGTGVSPLHF,TRBJ1-6,few,TRBV5-1,TRBD1
TGTGCCACCAGTGAGCCGGGAGGCAGACGCGAGACCCAGTACTTC,CATSEPGGRRETQYF,TRBJ2-5,NA,TRBV24-1,TRBD2
TGTGCCAGCAGCTTCGGGGACAGGGAGGTGGGGAAGACCCAGTACTTC,CASSFGDREVGKTQYF,TRBJ2-5,NA,TRBV5-6,TRBD1
TGTGCCAGCAGCGTAGGTCTACTTTCGAGAGAGCAGTACTTC,CASSVGLLSREQYF,TRBJ2-7,NA,TRBV9,NA
TGCGCCAGCAGCCATCAAGAGACCCAGTACTTC,CASSHQETQYF,TRBJ2-5,NA,TRBV5-1,NA
TGCAGCGTAATCACTAGCGGGGGCTTCACAGATACGCAGTATTTT,CSVITSGGFTDTQYF,TRBJ2-3,NA,TRBV29-1,TRBD2
TGTGCCAGCAGCCCGACTGACCAGCCCCAGCATTTT,CASSPTDQPQHF,TRBJ1-5,NA,TRBV12-3/TRBV12-4,NA
TGTGCCAGTACTCCAATAGGGACAGGGACCCACGAGCAGTACTTC,CASTPIGTGTHEQYF,TRBJ2-7,NA,TRBV19,TRBD1
TGCGCCAGCAGCTGGACAGCCCCTGAAGCTTTCTTT,CASSWTAPEAFF,TRBJ1-1,NA,TRBV5-1,NA
TGTGCCAGTAGTTCGACAGTGAACACTGAAGCTTTCTTT,CASSSTVNTEAFF,TRBJ1-1,NA,TRBV19,NA
TGTGCCAGCAACGAGGGTTCTTTTTCAGTATGGAACATTCAGTACTTC,CASNEGSFSVWNIQYF,TRBJ2-4,NA,TRBV6-6,NA
TGTGCCAGCAGTTACTCTTATGTGTCCCGGAACACTGAAGCTTTCTTT,CASSYSYVSRNTEAFF,TRBJ1-1,NA,TRBV6-5,NA
TGTGCCAGCAGCTATACAGGGGGCGATAACTATGGCTACACCTTC,CASSYTGGDNYGYTF,TRBJ1-2,NA,TRBV5-5,TRBD1
TGTGCCAGCAGCTCCCCGTTTGCGAGCTCTGGAAACACCATATATTTT,CASSSPFASSGNTIYF,TRBJ1-3,once,TRBV7-6,NA
TGTGCCAGCAGCCCGCGAGTGACAGCGCAAGAGACCCAGTACTTC,CASSPRVTAQETQYF,TRBJ2-5,NA,TRBV5-5,NA
TGTGCCAGCAGCCAAGAGGGACTAGCGGGGGGGCCGACCGGGGAGCTGTTTTTT,CASSQEGLAGGPTGELFF,TRBJ2-2,NA,TRBV13,TRBD2
TGTGCCAGCAGCTTTAGCCCACAGGCAACTAATGAAAAACTGTTTTTT,CASSFSPQATNEKLFF,TRBJ1-4,NA,TRBV7-8,NA
TGTGCCAGCAGCTTGGCAGCGGGGGGCTACACCTTC,CASSLAAGGYTF,TRBJ1-2,NA,TRBV5-6,NA
TGTGCCAGTAGTATAGGGGGTAGGGGGACAACAGCCTCTGGGGCCAACGTCCTGACTTTC,CASSIGGRGTTASGANVLTF,TRBJ2-6,NA,TRBV19,NA
TGTGCCAGTAGTCGGATGGGGCAGAGCTCCTATAATTCACCCCTCCACTTT,CASSRMGQSSYNSPLHF,TRBJ1-6,NA,TRBV19,NA
TGTGCCAGCAGCCAAGATCCACCCGCGGCGAACACCGGGGAGCTGTTTTTT,CASSQDPPAANTGELFF,TRBJ2-2,NA,TRBV4-2,NA
TGTGCCAGCAGCAGGACAGGGGATAGCTCCTACGAGCAGTACTTC,CASSRTGDSSYEQYF,TRBJ2-7,NA,TRBV11-1,TRBD1
TGTGCCATCAGTGCGGGCAGGGGTTATGGAAACACCATATATTTT,CAISAGRGYGNTIYF,TRBJ1-3,NA,TRBV10-3,NA
TGTGCCAGCAGCAGGGGAGGTTCTGGCTACACCTTC,CASSRGGSGYTF,TRBJ1-2,NA,TRBV21-1,NA
TGTGCCAGCAGCTTCGATCGGGGACAGCCCCAGCATTTT,CASSFDRGQPQHF,TRBJ1-5,NA,TRBV5-8,NA
TGTGCCAGCAGCTTTCTAGCGGGAGAATACAATGAGCAGTTCTTC,CASSFLAGEYNEQFF,TRBJ2-1,NA,TRBV7-2,TRBD2
TGTGCCAGCAGCTTACGTGCGGGGAACTACTACCAAGAGACCCAGTACTTC,CASSLRAGNYYQETQYF,TRBJ2-5,NA,TRBV11-3,NA
TGTGCCAGCAGTTTAACTAGCGGAGTAACCTACGAGCAGTACTTC,CASSLTSGVTYEQYF,TRBJ2-7,NA,TRBV27,TRBD2
TGTGCCAGCAGTGAGGGGGCCCGTGGCTACACCTTC,CASSEGARGYTF,TRBJ1-2,NA,TRBV6-4,NA
TGTGCCAGCAGTTTCGGTGCAGATACGCAGTATTTT,CASSFGADTQYF,TRBJ2-3,NA,TRBV28,NA
TGTGCCAGCAATTGGAGTCTTAATGAAAAACTGTTTTTT,CASNWSLNEKLFF,TRBJ1-4,NA,TRBV6-5,NA
TGTGCCAGCAGTGATGTGAAACGGGATCAGCCCCAGCATTTT,CASSDVKRDQPQHF,TRBJ1-5,few,TRBV2,NA
TGTGCCAGCAGCCCGAGGACACATCGAAACACCGGGGAGCTGTTTTTT,CASSPRTHRNTGELFF,TRBJ2-2,NA,TRBV11-1,NA
TGTGCCAGCAGCCGGGACTACCAAGAGACCCAGTACTTC,CASSRDYQETQYF,TRBJ2-5,NA,TRBV5-4,NA
TGTGCCAGCAGCCTTTCGCTCGGACAAGTTAACTATGGCTACACCTTC,CASSLSLGQVNYGYTF,TRBJ1-2,once,TRBV9,NA
TGTGCCAGCAGCCTACCCTATTCGCGGGACTCGTACGAGCAGTACTTC,CASSLPYSRDSYEQYF,TRBJ2-7,NA,TRBV7-9,NA
TGTGCCAGCAGCCAAGATTCTAGCGGGGGGGCTTATACGCAGTATTTT,CASSQDSSGGAYTQYF,TRBJ2-3,NA,TRBV3-1/TRBV3-2,TRBD2
TGCGCCAGCAGCCCCAACGTCGGCGGTAACTATGGCTACACCTTC,CASSPNVGGNYGYTF,TRBJ1-2,NA,TRBV5-1,NA
TGCAGCGTGTTCGATTGGGGCAGAAGCACTGAAGCTTTCTTT,CSVFDWGRSTEAFF,TRBJ1-1,NA,TRBV29-1,NA
TGTGCCAGCAGCGTAGGAGGGTTAATGAACACTGAAGCTTTCTTT,CASSVGGLMNTEAFF,TRBJ1-1,NA,TRBV9,NA
TGTGCCAGCAGTCCCAGAGACACATCCTACGAGCAGTACTTC,CASSPRDTSYEQYF,TRBJ2-7,NA,TRBV6-5,NA
TGTGCCAGCAGCCAAAATCGAGGTTGGACTAGAGACAATGAGCAGTTCTTC,CASSQNRGWTRDNEQFF,TRBJ2-1,NA,TRBV3-1/TRBV3-2,TRBD2
TGTGCCAGCAGCCTGTCGGGGGGGGCCTCCTACAATGAGCAGTTCTTC,CASSLSGGASYNEQFF,TRBJ2-1,NA,TRBV7-2,TRBD2
TGTGCCAGCAGCTCGGGGACAGGGAGGGCAGATACGCAGTATTTT,CASSSGTGRADTQYF,TRBJ2-3,NA,TRBV11-1,TRBD1
TGCAGCGTACAACAGGGGGCGGGCACCGGGGAGCTGTTTTTT,CSVQQGAGTGELFF,TRBJ2-2,NA,TRBV29-1,TRBD1
TGCAGCGTTAGGTCCCGGGGAGGGGCCTACGAGCAGTACTTC,CSVRSRGGAYEQYF,TRBJ2-7,once,TRBV29-1,TRBD2
TGTGCCAGCAGCTCATACAGGGGGCCCCAAACGGGTGAAGCTTTCTTT,CASSSYRGPQTGEAFF,TRBJ1-1,once,TRBV11-2,TRBD1
TGCGCCAGCAGCTTCAACTCTCAGGGGGCTCGAGGCTACACCTTC,CASSFNSQGARGYTF,TRBJ1-2,NA,TRBV5-1,TRBD1